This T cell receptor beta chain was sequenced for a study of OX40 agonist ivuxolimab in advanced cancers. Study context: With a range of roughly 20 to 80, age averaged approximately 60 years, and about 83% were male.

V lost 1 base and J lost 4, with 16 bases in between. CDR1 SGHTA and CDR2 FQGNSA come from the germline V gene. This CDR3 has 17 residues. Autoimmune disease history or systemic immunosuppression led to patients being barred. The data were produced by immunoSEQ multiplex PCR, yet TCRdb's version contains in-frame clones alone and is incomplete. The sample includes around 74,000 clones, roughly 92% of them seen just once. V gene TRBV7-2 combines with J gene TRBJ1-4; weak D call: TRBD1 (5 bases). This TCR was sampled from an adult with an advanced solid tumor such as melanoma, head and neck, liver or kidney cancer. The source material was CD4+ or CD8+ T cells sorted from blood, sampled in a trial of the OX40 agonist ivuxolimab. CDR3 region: CASSLGRAEPFNEKLFF. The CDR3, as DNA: TGTGCCAGCAGCTTAGGCAGGGCCGAGCCCTTTAATGAAAAACTGTTTTTT.